This TCR beta chain is drawn from a study of blood T cell repertoires in COVID-19. Whole-study context: COVID-19 samples collected from the United States, Italy and Spain covered acute and convalescent phases. T cells, B-cell-depleted T cells, or PBMCs supplied cDNA or gDNA.

The Seattle site enrolled patients during active infection and followed them longitudinally. In the authors' methods: By means of reference gene primer amplification, nucleated cell counts were estimated. TCRdb's table, derived via immunoSEQ multiplex PCR, lists solely in-frame clones and lacks some. For V, J and clone size, that table is used; D and trimming come from the DNA. The sample carries roughly 68,000 clones, about 90% recorded once. The sequenced sample consisted of peripheral blood. This sequence originates from a man in his fifties or sixties with COVID-19, enrolled during active disease.

The CDR3 reads CASSPLAGAGTDTQYF. The CDR3 coding sequence is TGTGCCAGCTCACCACTAGCGGGAGCTGGCACAGATACGCAGTATTTT. The chain links TRBV18 to TRBJ2-3; 9 bases are shared with TRBD2. CDR1 and CDR2 (germline): KGHSH, LQKENI. V shed 1 base and J 1 base; nucleotides not matched to a gene: 3. The CDR3 covers 16 residues.